This T cell receptor (beta chain) was retrieved from a study of cytomegalovirus exposure and HLA in healthy donors. PCR primers comprised 60 Vbeta and 13 Jbeta primers. Data came from immunoSEQ multiplex PCR; TCRdb stores just in-frame clones and leaves some out. The table shows about 120,000 clones, with roughly 80% occurring only once. This clone occurred once. Germline-derived CDR1 and CDR2 are LNHDA and SQIVND (reference sequence). CDR3 length: 15 amino acids. The V segment lost 3 bases and the J segment 6 bases; nucleotides outside the gene matches: 8. The origin of this receptor is a man in his late teens or twenties in good health and CMV-seropositive. The chain employs TRBV19 and TRBJ2-4, with 7 bases identical to TRBD1. What was sequenced was PBMCs. The chain's CDR3 is CASSMSRQGGNIQYF. CDR3 DNA sequence: TGTGCCAGTAGTATGTCCCGACAGGGTGGAAACATTCAGTACTTC.